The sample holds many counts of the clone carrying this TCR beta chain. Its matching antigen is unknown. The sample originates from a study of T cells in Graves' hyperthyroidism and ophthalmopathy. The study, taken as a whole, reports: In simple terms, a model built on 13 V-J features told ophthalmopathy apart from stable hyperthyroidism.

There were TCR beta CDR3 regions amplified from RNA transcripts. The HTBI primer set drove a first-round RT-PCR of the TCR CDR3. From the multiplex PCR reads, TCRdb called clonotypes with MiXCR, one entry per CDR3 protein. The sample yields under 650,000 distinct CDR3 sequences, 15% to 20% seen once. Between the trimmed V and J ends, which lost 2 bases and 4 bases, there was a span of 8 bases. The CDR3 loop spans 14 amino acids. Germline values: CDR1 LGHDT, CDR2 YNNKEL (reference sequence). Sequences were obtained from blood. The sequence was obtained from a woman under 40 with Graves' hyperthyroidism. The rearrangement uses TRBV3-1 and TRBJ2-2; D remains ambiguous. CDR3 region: CASSQIQTTGELFF. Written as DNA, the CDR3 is TGTGCCAGCAGCCAAATTCAGACCACCGGGGAGCTGTTTTTT.